These 15 T cell receptor beta chains were all obtained from the same sample, sequenced in a study of cytomegalovirus exposure and HLA in healthy donors. The primer mix had 60 Vbeta and 13 Jbeta primers. Profiled with immunoSEQ multiplex PCR; TCRdb holds only in-frame clones, not every one. The sample carries 160,000 or so clones, 70% to 80% recorded once. Sequenced: PBMCs. The source of these receptors is a woman aged 40 to 50 in good health and CMV-seronegative.

CDR3 in amino acids: CASSPYRGSEKLFF. DNA of the CDR3: TGTGCCAGCAGCCCCTACAGGGGTAGTGAAAAACTGTTTTTT. The chain combines TRBV13 with TRBJ1-4; 7 bases align to TRBD1. The CDR3 is 14 amino acids. V trimming: 5 bases; J trimming: 7 bases; junction bases outside the gene matches: 7. The germline V gene encodes CDR1 PRHDT and CDR2 FYEKMQ (reference sequence).

This rearrangement joins TRBV28 to TRBJ1-1; 8 positions agree with TRBD1. The CDR3 sequence is 15 residues long. Trimming at V came to 3 bases and at J to 5 bases, leaving 8 bases not matched to a gene. The germline V gene has CDR1 MDHEN and CDR2 SYDVKM. CDR3 sequence (DNA): TGTGCCAGCAGTTTTGTGACAGGGGTAGGGACTGAAGCTTTCTTT. The encoded protein is CASSFVTGVGTEAFF.

V and J are TRBV19 and TRBJ2-1; D is possibly TRBD2 (5 bases). Germline-derived CDR1 and CDR2 are LNHDA and SQIVND (reference sequence). V was trimmed by 3 bases and J by 2 bases, leaving 11 bases between them. The CDR3 contains 15 residues. The CDR3, as DNA: TGTGCCAGTAGTATCGGGATTTCAGCCTACAATGAGCAGTTCTTC. Its translation: CASSIGISAYNEQFF.

The V gene is TRBV5-1, the J gene TRBJ1-2; weak D call: TRBD1 (5 bases). V lost 1 base and J lost 0, with 10 bases in between. This CDR3 has 15 amino acids. The V gene's germline CDR1 is SGHRS and CDR2 YFSETQ. The CDR3 region is CASSLMTAANYGYTF. The CDR3, as DNA: TGCGCCAGCAGCTTGATGACAGCAGCTAACTATGGCTACACCTTC.

This chain connects TRBV6-4 to TRBJ2-7; 10 positions agree with TRBD2. Germline CDR1 MRHNA, CDR2 SNTAGT. This CDR3 is built from 14 residues. Trimming at V came to 2 bases and at J to 7 bases, leaving 5 bases not matched to a gene. CDR3: CASSDGSGRGEQYF. CDR3 sequence (DNA): TGTGCCAGCAGTGACGGGAGCGGGAGGGGTGAGCAGTACTTC.

This clone was seen only once. This chain uses TRBV5-6 with TRBJ1-2; 9 nucleotides align to TRBD1. Germline V gene sequence: CDR1 SGHDT, CDR2 YYEEEE. The CDR3 totals 14 residues. Trimming removed 4 bases from V and 3 bases from J; junction bases left unmatched: 4. CDR3 in amino acids: CASSRDRVDYGYTF. CDR3 sequence (DNA): TGTGCCAGCAGCCGGGACAGGGTGGACTATGGCTACACCTTC.

This clone was seen only once. J is TRBJ2-7 and V is TRBV4-1; TRBD1 agrees at 8 bases. This CDR3 region has 16 residues. The germline CDR1 and CDR2 sequences are MGHRA and YSYEKL. V gave up 0 bases and J gave up 4 bases; unmatched junction bases: 8. CDR3: CASSQEATGAQYEQYF. Written as DNA, the CDR3 is TGCGCCAGCAGCCAAGAGGCGACAGGGGCACAATACGAGCAGTACTTC.

V and J are TRBV7-9 and TRBJ1-2; weak D call: TRBD1 (6 bases). The V end was cut by 8 bases, the J end by 8 bases, with 15 bases between. The CDR3 totals 12 residues. Germline values: CDR1 SEHNR, CDR2 FQNEAQ (reference sequence). Here the CDR3 reads CASLGGQRGYTF. CDR3 in DNA: TGTGCCAGCCTCGGGGGGCAGCGGGGCTACACCTTC. Full variable domain (remainder filled in from reference TRBV7-9 and TRBJ1-2): DTGVSQNPRHKITKRGQNVTFRCDPISEHNRLYWYRQTLGQGPEFLTYFQNEAQLEKSRLLSDRFSAERPKGSFSTLEIQRTEQGDSAMYLCASLGGQRGYTFGSGTRLTVV.

The rearrangement joins TRBV27 to TRBJ2-7; D is uncertain. Germline CDR1 MNHEY, CDR2 SMNVEV (reference sequence). The V end lost 5 bases, the J end lost 7 bases, and 12 bases lay between the germline ends. CDR3 length: 12 amino acids. The CDR3, as DNA: TGTGCCAGCAGTCCCCCCCCCGGGGAGCAGTACTTC. This codes for CASSPPPGEQYF.

This clone was seen only a few times. The V and J genes are TRBV29-1 and TRBJ1-2; TRBD1 agrees at 7 bases. V shed 6 bases and J 5 bases; nucleotides not matched to a gene: 6. CDR1 and CDR2 (germline): SQVTM, ANQGSEA. CDR3 length: 12 amino acids. This CDR3 is CSVGTDPYGYTF. The CDR3 region has the DNA TGCAGCGTCGGGACAGACCCTTATGGCTACACCTTC.

The rearrangement uses TRBV6-1 and TRBJ2-1, with TRBD2 matching 11 bases. Per germline, CDR1 MNHNS and CDR2 SASEGT. Unmatched junction bases numbered 8, after V lost 6 bases and J lost 7 bases. The CDR3 runs 15 residues. The CDR3, as DNA: TGTGCCAGCAGGGTTAGCGGGAGGGCCCCTAATGAGCAGTTCTTC. This translates into CASRVSGRAPNEQFF.

This chain joins TRBV7-8 and TRBJ1-1, with 10 bases fitting TRBD1. This CDR3 region has 13 residues. Germline V CDR1 and CDR2: SGHVS, FQNEAQ. V was clipped by 1 base and J by 9 bases; unmatched bases: 2. The CDR3 coding sequence is TGTGCCAGCAGCTTAGGACAGGGGGCGCAAGCTTTCTTT. As protein: CASSLGQGAQAFF.

The chain couples TRBV2 to TRBJ1-2, with 10 bases aligning to TRBD1. This CDR3 is built from 14 residues. CDR1 is SNHLY, CDR2 FYNNEI, per germline. Losses at the gene ends were 6 bases for V and 6 bases for J; bases not matched to a gene: 7. The CDR3 reads CASSFTGTGDGYTF. The CDR3 nucleotides are TGTGCCAGCAGCTTCACCGGGACAGGGGATGGCTACACCTTC.

As for this clone: At the DNA level, this CDR3 is encoded by other sequences in the same sample as well. The chain recombines TRBV27 with TRBJ2-2; 12 bases are shared with TRBD2. The CDR3 has 15 amino acids. V lost 5 bases and J lost 5; bases outside the gene matches: 3. Per the germline V gene, CDR1 is MNHEY and CDR2 is SMNVEV (reference sequence). The CDR3 loop is CASSPGLAGTGELFF. The CDR3 coding sequence is TGTGCCAGCAGTCCCGGACTAGCGGGAACCGGGGAGCTGTTTTTT.

The V and J genes are TRBV14 and TRBJ1-1, with D possibly TRBD1 on 6 matching bases. The CDR3 contains 12 residues. Germline lookup yields CDR1 SGHDN and CDR2 FVKESK. V gave up 2 bases and J gave up 11 bases, with 12 bases separating them. In nucleotides, the CDR3 is TGTGCCAGCAGCCAACTACAGGGTTTGGCTTTCTTT. Amino acid sequence: CASSQLQGLAFF.